The present entry profiles one T cell receptor beta chain with its context. Using immunoSEQ multiplex PCR, the repertoire was profiled, and TCRdb retains in-frame clones only, with some absent. The table shows about 80,000 clones, with roughly 94% occurring only once. This entry comes from a study of technical replicates of blood from a few donors. This TCR was recovered from a human donor in good health. The sequenced sample consisted of T cells isolated from PBMCs.

The CDR3 DNA sequence: TGTGCCAGTAGTATAGTAGGGGTGGATACGCAGTATTTT. It translates to CASSIVGVDTQYF. The chain carries TRBV19 and TRBJ2-3, with TRBD1 as a possible D gene (5 bases). The CDR3 has 13 residues. Germline V lookup: CDR1 LNHDA, CDR2 SQIVND (reference sequence). The ends were cut back, 1 base at V and 6 bases at J, with 8 bases in the middle.